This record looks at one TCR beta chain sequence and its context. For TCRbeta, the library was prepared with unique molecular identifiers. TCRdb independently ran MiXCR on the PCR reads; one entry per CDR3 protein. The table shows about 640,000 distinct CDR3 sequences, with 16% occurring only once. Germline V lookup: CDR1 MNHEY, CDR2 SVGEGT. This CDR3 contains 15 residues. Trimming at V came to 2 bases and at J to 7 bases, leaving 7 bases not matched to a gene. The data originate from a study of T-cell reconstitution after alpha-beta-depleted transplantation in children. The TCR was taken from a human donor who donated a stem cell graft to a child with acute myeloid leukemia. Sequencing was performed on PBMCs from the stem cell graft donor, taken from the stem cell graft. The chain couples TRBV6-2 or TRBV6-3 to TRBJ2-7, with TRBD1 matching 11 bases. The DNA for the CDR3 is TGTGCCAGCAGTTACACCGGGACAGGGGGAGAGGAGCAGTACTTC. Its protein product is CASSYTGTGGEEQYF.